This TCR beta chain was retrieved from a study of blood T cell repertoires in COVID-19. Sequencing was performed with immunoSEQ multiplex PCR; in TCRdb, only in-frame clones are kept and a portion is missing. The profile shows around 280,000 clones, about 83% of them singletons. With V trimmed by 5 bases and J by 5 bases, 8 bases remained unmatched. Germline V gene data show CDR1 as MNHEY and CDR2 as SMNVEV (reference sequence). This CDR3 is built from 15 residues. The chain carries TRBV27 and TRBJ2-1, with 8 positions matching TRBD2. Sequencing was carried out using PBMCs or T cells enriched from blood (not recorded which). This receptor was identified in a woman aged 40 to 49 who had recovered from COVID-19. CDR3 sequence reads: CASSLGAGEDNEQFF. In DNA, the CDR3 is TGTGCCAGCAGTCTTGGAGCGGGAGAGGACAATGAGCAGTTCTTC.